Listed below are T cell receptor beta chains from one sample, sequenced in a study of T-cell reconstitution after alpha-beta-depleted transplantation in children. A single record per CDR3 protein comes from TCRdb applying MiXCR to the PCR reads. The sample gives more than 200,000 distinct CDR3 sequences, about 8.2% of which show up once; less than 40% is in the top ten. Sequencing was performed on PBMCs, mostly from graft donor cells, taken 360 days after TCRalphabeta/CD19-depleted stem cell transplant. All receptors derive from a male patient between 2 and 10 years old who had a stem cell transplant for acute myeloid leukemia, so the T cells may come from the graft donor. CDR3s include the opening cysteine and the closing phenylalanine or tryptophan. Fields, in order: D gene, clone size, J gene, V gene, CDR3 DNA, CDR3 protein. D genes are given only for firm matches. Expanded clones are given a class, and other clones once, few, many or no size at all.

-,few,TRBJ1-5,TRBV15,TGTGCCACCAGCAGAGGCCGGAGCAATCAGCCCCAGCATTTT,CATSRGRSNQPQHF
-,-,TRBJ2-2,TRBV12-3/TRBV12-4,TGTGCCAGCAGTTTATCTCACACCGGGGAGCTGTTTTTT,CASSLSHTGELFF
TRBD1,-,TRBJ2-6,TRBV12-3/TRBV12-4,TGTGCCAGCAGTTCTGGACAGGGAATACTCATATCTGGGGCCAACGTCCTGACTTTC,CASSSGQGILISGANVLTF
TRBD1,-,TRBJ2-7,TRBV29-1,TGCAGCGGGACAGGTAACGGCTACGAGCAGTACTTC,CSGTGNGYEQYF
TRBD2,many,TRBJ2-1,TRBV6-5,TGTGCCAGCAGTTACAAGACCGGGACTAGCGCGGGGAATGAGCAGTTCTTC,CASSYKTGTSAGNEQFF
-,-,TRBJ1-3,TRBV7-6,TGTGCCAGCAGCCCCATTCGTATCGACCAGAGCTCTGGAAACACCATATATTTT,CASSPIRIDQSSGNTIYF
TRBD1,few,TRBJ2-5,TRBV24-1,TGTGCCACCAGTGATTTGGGAGACAGGGGTCGAGAGACCCAGTACTTC,CATSDLGDRGRETQYF
-,-,TRBJ2-5,TRBV12-3/TRBV12-4,TGTGCCAGCAGCAACCTTGGCGAGGCCCAAGAGACCCAGTACTTC,CASSNLGEAQETQYF
TRBD2,-,TRBJ2-3,TRBV15,TGTGCCACCAGCAGACATAAAGCGGGGCGCACAGATACGCAGTATTTT,CATSRHKAGRTDTQYF
-,many,TRBJ2-1,TRBV20-1,TGCAGTGCTAGAGATCCGGCAGGGGGGAACAATGAGCAGTTCTTC,CSARDPAGGNNEQFF
-,few,TRBJ2-5,TRBV4-1,TGCGCCAGCAGCCAAGAAATGGAGACCCAGTACTTC,CASSQEMETQYF
TRBD2,-,TRBJ2-2,TRBV20-1,TGCAGTGCTAGAGATTTAGGACTAGCGACGAACACCGGGGAGCTGTTTTTT,CSARDLGLATNTGELFF
-,many,TRBJ2-3,TRBV7-9,TGTGCCAGCAGTCACACAGGGTCTGATGATACGCAGTATTTT,CASSHTGSDDTQYF
-,many,TRBJ2-7,TRBV27,TGTGCCAGCATGGACGGGAGATCCTACGAGCAGTACTTC,CASMDGRSYEQYF
-,few,TRBJ1-1,TRBV7-9,TGTGCCAGCAGCTTATCTCGGGGGGTTATGAACACTGAAGCTTTCTTT,CASSLSRGVMNTEAFF
TRBD1,many,TRBJ2-1,TRBV12-3/TRBV12-4,TGTGCCAGCAGCCAACGGGACAGAGAGTACAATGAGCAGTTCTTC,CASSQRDREYNEQFF
-,many,TRBJ2-7,TRBV11-2,TGTGCCAGCAGCCCCGTTGGAGGGAGTGGGTTCTACGAGCAGTACTTC,CASSPVGGSGFYEQYF
-,-,TRBJ2-1,TRBV20-1,TGCAGTGCTAGGATGAGAGGCGGGGTCTCCTACAATGAGCAGTTCTTC,CSARMRGGVSYNEQFF
-,many,TRBJ2-3,TRBV5-1,TGCGCCAGCAGCTTGCGGCAGGAAGGAGATACGCAGTATTTT,CASSLRQEGDTQYF
-,-,TRBJ1-5,TRBV20-1,TGCAGTGCTAGGGAACAATATAGCAATCAGCCCCAGCATTTT,CSAREQYSNQPQHF
TRBD2,-,TRBJ2-1,TRBV5-1,TGCGCCAGCAGCTTGGATTCGGGAGGGGGATTCTACAATGAGCAGTTCTTC,CASSLDSGGGFYNEQFF
TRBD2,many,TRBJ2-5,TRBV5-1,TGCGCCAGCAGCTTGGAAGCGGGGGGCCTCCAAGAGACCCAGTACTTC,CASSLEAGGLQETQYF
TRBD1,-,TRBJ1-4,TRBV18,TGTGCCAGCTCCTCAGGGGGCTTTGGTGAAAAACTGTTTTTT,CASSSGGFGEKLFF
-,-,TRBJ2-1,TRBV5-1,TGCGCCAGCAGCTTCCGGGGCAGCAGACCAGTAAACAATGAGCAGTTCTTC,CASSFRGSRPVNNEQFF
-,-,TRBJ1-4,TRBV7-8,TGTGCCAGCAGCTCAGAAGCTAATGAAAAACTGTTTTTT,CASSSEANEKLFF
TRBD2,-,TRBJ2-3,TRBV12-3/TRBV12-4,TGTGCCAGCACCCGACTAGCGGGAGATGTAGATACGCAGTATTTT,CASTRLAGDVDTQYF
-,many,TRBJ1-3,TRBV6-5,TGTGCCAGCAGTTTAAGTGTGTTTGGAAACACCATATATTTT,CASSLSVFGNTIYF
-,few,TRBJ1-1,TRBV12-3/TRBV12-4,TGTGCCAGCAGTACCACGGGATACGGCACTGAAGCTTTCTTT,CASSTTGYGTEAFF